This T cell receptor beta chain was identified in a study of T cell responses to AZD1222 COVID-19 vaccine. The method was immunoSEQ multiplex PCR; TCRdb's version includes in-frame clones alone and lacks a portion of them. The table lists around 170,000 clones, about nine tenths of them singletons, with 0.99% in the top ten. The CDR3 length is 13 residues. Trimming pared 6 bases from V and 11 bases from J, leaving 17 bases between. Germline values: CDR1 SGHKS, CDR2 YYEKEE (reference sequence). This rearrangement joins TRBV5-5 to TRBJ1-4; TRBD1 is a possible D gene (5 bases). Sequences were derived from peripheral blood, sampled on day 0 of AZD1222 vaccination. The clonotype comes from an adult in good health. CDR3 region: CASTRTGAGKLFF. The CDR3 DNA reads TGTGCCAGCACCCGGACCGGGGCGGGGAAACTGTTTTTT.